The next 25 T cell receptor beta chains were all read from a single sample in a study of human T cells and chemical hapten exposure (dated by TCRdb to about 2021). Taken with the paper, the label for time point translates to: patch test 3, about 24 weeks after DPC sensitization. In light of the paper, this sample's treatment or condition label describes: therapeutic diphenylcyclopropenone sensitization with weekly scalp DPC. Libraries came from RACE. Sequencing was carried out with a NextSeq 500. TCRdb handled the public reads itself, with Q25 trimming in fastp and clone calling in MiXCR, and kept productive beta chains. Every distinct CDR3 protein forms one entry, paired with its most common genes and DNA. The sample includes about 52,000 distinct CDR3 sequences, with 9.9% observed a single time. The biggest ten clones account for around a sixth of the sample. Sequences were derived from whole blood, sampled in connection with sensitization to the hapten diphenylcyclopropenone (DPC). Receptors were obtained from a woman in her thirties or forties with alopecia areata. Some clones in this sample may be carry-over from other donors' samples.

This sequence joins TRBV7-2 and TRBJ1-1; 9 bases agree with TRBD1. CDR3 length: 16 residues. Looked up from germline, CDR1 is SGHTA and CDR2 is FQGNSA. V gave up 5 bases and J gave up 5 bases; unmatched junction bases: 12. CDR3 DNA sequence: TGTGCCAGCAGCCCCGGGACAGGGAGGCAGTGGACTGAAGCTTTCTTT. This encodes CASSPGTGRQWTEAFF.

This clonotype has just a few counts. The chain combines TRBV5-4 with TRBJ1-6; D may be TRBD1 (6 bases). V lost 4 bases to trimming and J lost 10 bases, with 15 bases between them. The length of the CDR3 is 14 residues. Germline V gene lookup returns CDR1 SGHNT and CDR2 YYREEE (reference sequence). Here the CDR3 DNA reads TGTGCCAGCAGCAGCGAGGGGGGGCGATCACCCCTCCACTTT. This encodes CASSSEGGRSPLHF. Variable domain in full (rest from reference TRBV5-4 and TRBJ1-6): ETGVTQSPTHLIKTRGQQVTLRCSSQSGHNTVSWYQQALGQGPQFIFQYYREEENGRGNFPPRFSGLQFPNYSSELNVNALELDDSALYLCASSSEGGRSPLHFGNGTRLTVT.

This clonotype has a count of ten or more. This sequence joins TRBV5-1 and TRBJ2-7; D may be TRBD1 (6 bases). Germline V CDR1 and CDR2: SGHRS, YFSETQ. Trimming took off 0 bases at V and 5 bases at J, with 12 bases between the two ends. This CDR3 contains 14 residues. The CDR3 DNA is TGCGCCAGCAGCTTGGACAGGGCCAACCACGAGCAGTACTTC. Its translation: CASSLDRANHEQYF.

The chain employs TRBV14 and TRBJ2-7; D is possibly TRBD2 (5 bases). The germline CDR1 and CDR2 sequences are SGHDN and FVKESK. V dropped 0 bases and J dropped 0 bases, with 12 bases sitting between them. This CDR3 is built from 16 residues. CDR3 coding DNA: TGTGCCAGCAGCCAAGATGCAGGACTCAGCTCCTACGAGCAGTACTTC. Translation gives CASSQDAGLSSYEQYF.

In this sample, this clonotype is medium-sized. The chain carries TRBV3-1 and TRBJ1-5; 7 bases are a match to TRBD1. Germline trimming cut 4 bases from V and 1 base from J; bases unmatched to any gene: 4. Germline CDR1 is LGHDT and CDR2 is YNNKEL (reference sequence). The CDR3 totals 15 residues. The chain's CDR3 is CASSLGGASNQPQHF. The CDR3 DNA follows: TGTGCCAGCAGCCTAGGGGGCGCGAGCAATCAGCCCCAGCATTTT.

This clonotype was seen repeatedly, ten times or more. This sequence joins TRBV10-1 and TRBJ1-1; TRBD1 might be the D (6 bases). CDR3 length equals 17 residues. Looked up from germline, CDR1 is WNHNN and CDR2 is SYGVQD (reference sequence). Trimming took off 0 bases at V and 0 bases at J, with 14 bases between the two ends. The CDR3: CASSESSQGNMNTEAFF. CDR3 in DNA: TGCGCCAGCAGTGAGTCCTCGCAGGGGAATATGAACACTGAAGCTTTCTTT.

The sample holds many counts of this clonotype. The V call is TRBV7-2, the J call TRBJ1-3; weak D call: TRBD1 (5 bases). The CDR3 loop spans 16 amino acids. The V end was cut by 1 base, the J end by 2 bases, with 12 bases between. Germline assignment: CDR1 SGHTA and CDR2 FQGNSA. This chain's CDR3 is CASSLGTRGTGNTIYF. CDR3 coding DNA: TGTGCCAGCAGCTTAGGGACGCGGGGGACTGGAAACACCATATATTTT. Based on the CDR3 plus reference TRBV7-2 and TRBJ1-3, the full variable domain is GAGVSQSPSNKVTEKGKDVELRCDPISGHTALYWYRQSLGQGLEFLIYFQGNSAPDKSGLPSDRFSAERTGGSVSTLTIQRTQQEDSAVYLCASSLGTRGTGNTIYFGEGSWLTVV.

The V gene is TRBV6-6, the J gene TRBJ2-1, with TRBD1 matching over 7 bases. The CDR3 sequence is 12 residues long. V lost 5 bases, J lost 9 bases, and 4 bases stayed unmatched. The germline gives CDR1 MNHNY, CDR2 SVGAGI (reference sequence). CDR3 nucleotides: TGTGCCAGCAGTACCACAGGGGTTGAGCAGTTCTTC. It translates to CASSTTGVEQFF.

This clonotype was picked up a small number of times. The chain couples TRBV20-1 to TRBJ1-5, with 7 nucleotides matching TRBD1. The CDR3 has 14 amino acids. Per the germline V gene, CDR1 is DFQATT and CDR2 is SNEGSKA (reference sequence). V gave up 4 bases and J gave up 4 bases; unmatched junction bases: 7. CDR3 DNA: TGCAGTGCTAAGCTACAGGGGCCGAATCAGCCCCAGCATTTT. Protein: CSAKLQGPNQPQHF.

This clonotype was picked up a small number of times. V usage is TRBV4-2 and J usage is TRBJ1-1; D ambiguous. V shed 0 bases and J shed 4 bases, with 9 bases lying between them. The CDR3 has 14 residues. Germline CDR1 LGHNA, CDR2 YNFKEQ. CDR3 sequence: CASSQDQLVTEAFF. The DNA of the CDR3 is TGTGCCAGCAGCCAAGATCAGCTCGTCACTGAAGCTTTCTTT.

This chain joins TRBV5-1 and TRBJ2-5; D unclear. CDR3 size: 12 residues. CDR1 is SGHRS and CDR2 is YFSETQ in the germline V gene. The V and J ends lost 4 bases and 5 bases respectively, with 9 bases between them. This CDR3 is CASSAGGETQYF. As DNA, the CDR3 is TGCGCCAGCAGCGCCGGCGGCGAGACCCAGTACTTC.

The sample holds many counts of this clonotype. The chain carries TRBV7-2 and TRBJ2-7; possibly TRBD1 for D (7 bases). The CDR3 contains 16 residues. Germline CDR1 and CDR2: SGHTA and FQGNSA. Trimming took 4 bases from V and 0 from J, leaving 16 bases between them. The CDR3 sequence: CASSSTGGDSSYEQYF. CDR3 coding DNA: TGTGCCAGCAGCTCTACAGGCGGGGACAGCTCCTACGAGCAGTACTTC.

This clonotype was seen at least ten times. J is TRBJ2-7 and V is TRBV29-1, with 7 bases lining up with TRBD2. The CDR3 runs 14 residues. Germline-derived CDR1 and CDR2 are SQVTM and ANQGSEA. Germline trimming cut 0 bases from V and 4 bases from J; bases unmatched to any gene: 6. The CDR3 DNA is TGCAGCGTTGAAGAGGACTCGGGGGGTTACGAGCAGTACTTC. It yields the protein CSVEEDSGGYEQYF.

This chain uses TRBV9 with TRBJ2-5; D is possibly TRBD2 (6 bases). Germline CDR1 is SGDLS and CDR2 is YYNGEE. Deletions cut 3 bases from V and 3 bases from J, with 15 bases between. This CDR3 is 15 amino acids long. The DNA for the CDR3 is TGTGCCAGCAGCGGGACCGGGACTGAGAAAGAGACCCAGTACTTC. It is translated as CASSGTGTEKETQYF.

Ten or more counts support this clonotype. This chain joins TRBV20-1 and TRBJ1-1, with TRBD1 as a possible D gene (5 bases). Germline V lookup: CDR1 DFQATT, CDR2 SNEGSKA (reference sequence). With 0 bases removed from V and 5 bases from J, the gap between germline ends came to 13 bases. This CDR3 is 14 amino acids long. Written as DNA, the CDR3 is TGCAGTGCTAGAGACACCGGGGGGATAACTGAAGCTTTCTTT. Translating gives CSARDTGGITEAFF.

This chain joins TRBV5-4 and TRBJ2-3; 8 bases are a match to TRBD2. V lost 3 bases and J lost 7; bases outside the gene matches: 7. The CDR3 runs 14 residues. Germline V gives CDR1 SGHNT, CDR2 YYREEE (reference sequence). The CDR3 region has the DNA TGTGCCAGCAGCTCGGGACTAGTTAAGAATACGCAGTATTTT. It is translated as CASSSGLVKNTQYF.

This clonotype appeared many times. This chain links TRBV7-2 with TRBJ2-1; TRBD1 is a possible D gene (6 bases). Between the trimmed V and J ends, which lost 5 bases and 4 bases, there was a span of 15 bases. Germline CDR1 SGHTA, CDR2 FQGNSA. CDR3 size: 15 residues. The CDR3 DNA is TGTGCCAGCAGCCTGATAGGGACAACTTACAATGAGCAGTTCTTC. It yields the protein CASSLIGTTYNEQFF.

This clonotype was seen many times. The genes are TRBV30 and TRBJ1-1, with no clear D. CDR1 is GTSNPN and CDR2 is SVGIG in the germline V gene (reference sequence). The CDR3 has 12 residues. Trimming left V 3 bases short and J 6 bases short, with 11 bases between. The CDR3 nucleotides read TGTGCCTGGAGCGCCGGTAGGGCTGAAGCTTTCTTT. Translating gives CAWSAGRAEAFF.

This clonotype was counted between two and nine times. This chain connects TRBV28 to TRBJ2-3, with 11 nucleotides matching TRBD2. The trim removed 8 bases at V and 7 bases at J, leaving 8 bases unmatched. CDR1 is MDHEN and CDR2 is SYDVKM in the germline V gene. This CDR3 spans 14 amino acids. CDR3 loop: CASFSSGGINTQYF. DNA of the CDR3: TGTGCCAGCTTCTCTAGCGGGGGGATTAATACGCAGTATTTT.

This clonotype was seen ten or more times. The rearrangement links TRBV4-2 to TRBJ2-5; weak D call: TRBD2 (5 bases). Per germline, CDR1 LGHNA and CDR2 YNFKEQ. The CDR3 is 15 residues long. Trimming took off 0 bases at V and 5 bases at J, with 13 bases between the two ends. This chain's CDR3 is CASSQETSLGETQYF. The CDR3 coding sequence is TGTGCCAGCAGCCAAGAAACTAGTTTGGGGGAGACCCAGTACTTC.

The chain employs TRBV3-1 and TRBJ2-7, with 8 bases matching TRBD2. This CDR3 spans 15 amino acids. CDR1 is LGHDT, CDR2 YNNKEL, per germline (reference sequence). Unmatched junction bases numbered 4, after V lost 3 bases and J lost 0 bases. This CDR3 is CASSHRGGLSYEQYF. CDR3 nucleotide sequence: TGTGCCAGCAGCCACCGGGGGGGCCTCTCCTACGAGCAGTACTTC.

This chain uses TRBV4-1 with TRBJ1-1, with a weak D call TRBD1 (5 bases). Trimming removed 0 bases from V and 5 bases from J, with 10 bases in between. The CDR3 runs 14 residues. Germline values: CDR1 MGHRA, CDR2 YSYEKL. CDR3 loop: CASSQDRVGTEAFF. CDR3 DNA: TGCGCCAGCAGCCAAGACAGGGTAGGGACTGAAGCTTTCTTT.

Many counts were recorded for this clonotype. The gene calls are TRBV7-6 and TRBJ2-2, with D tentatively TRBD2 (6 bases). Germline loops: CDR1 SGHVS, CDR2 FNYEAQ. Trimming stripped 4 bases from V and 6 bases from J, with 12 bases between. The CDR3 loop spans 14 amino acids. CDR3 nucleotides: TGTGCCAGCAGCTCGGGACTGTTGCCCGGGGAGCTGTTTTTT. This translates into CASSSGLLPGELFF.

This clonotype came up many times. CDR3 protein: CASQGQLYNEQFF. The DNA of the CDR3 is TGTGCCAGCCAAGGACAGCTATACAATGAGCAGTTCTTC. The chain has TRBV14 and TRBJ2-1, with D tentatively TRBD1 (6 bases). Germline loops: CDR1 SGHDN, CDR2 FVKESK. The ends were cut back, 8 bases at V and 4 bases at J, with 12 bases in the middle. The CDR3 totals 13 residues.

The chain recombines TRBV5-1 with TRBJ2-7, with TRBD1 identical over 8 bases. V lost 4 bases, J lost 7 bases, and 7 bases stayed unmatched. The germline V gene encodes CDR1 SGHRS and CDR2 YFSETQ. CDR3 size: 13 residues. CDR3 nucleotide sequence: TGCGCCAGCAGCGTGACAGGGGTGAGGGAGCAGTACTTC. Amino acids: CASSVTGVREQYF. The whole variable domain, filled in from reference TRBV5-1 and TRBJ2-7, reads KAGVTQTPRYLIKTRGQQVTLSCSPISGHRSVSWYQQTPGQGLQFLFEYFSETQRNKGNFPGRFSGRQFSNSRSEMNVSTLELGDSALYLCASSVTGVREQYFGPGTRLTVT.